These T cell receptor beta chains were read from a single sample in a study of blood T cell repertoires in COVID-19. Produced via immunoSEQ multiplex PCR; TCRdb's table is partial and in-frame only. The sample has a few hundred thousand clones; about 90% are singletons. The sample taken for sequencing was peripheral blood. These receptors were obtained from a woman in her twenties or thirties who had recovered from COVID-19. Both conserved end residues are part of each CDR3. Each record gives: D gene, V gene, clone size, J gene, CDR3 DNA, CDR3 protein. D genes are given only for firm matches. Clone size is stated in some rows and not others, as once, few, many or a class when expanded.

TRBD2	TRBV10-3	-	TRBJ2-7	TGTGCCATCAGTGTGGGACTAGCCTACGAGCAGTACTTC	CAISVGLAYEQYF
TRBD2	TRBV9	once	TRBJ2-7	TGTGCCAGCAGCGAGGGACTAGCGGGAGGGTCTAGCTCCTACGAGCAGTACTTC	CASSEGLAGGSSSYEQYF
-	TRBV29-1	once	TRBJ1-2	TGCAGTGCGTTCCGGCCAGGACAGACCTATGGCTACACCTTC	CSAFRPGQTYGYTF
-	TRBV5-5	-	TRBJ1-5	TGTGCCAGCAGCCTCTGGGGGGAGGGCAATCAGCCCCAGCATTTT	CASSLWGEGNQPQHF
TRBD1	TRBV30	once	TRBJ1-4	TGTGCCTGGAGAAGGACAGGCGGGGAAAAACTGTTTTTT	CAWRRTGGEKLFF
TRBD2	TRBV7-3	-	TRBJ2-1	TGTGCCAGCAGCCTAAGCGGGAGCTCCTACAATGAGCAGTTCTTC	CASSLSGSSYNEQFF
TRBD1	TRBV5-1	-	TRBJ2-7	TGCGCCAGCAGCGTGGACAGGCCGTCCTACGAGCAGTACTTC	CASSVDRPSYEQYF
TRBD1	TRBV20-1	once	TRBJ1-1	TGCAGTGCTAGTGGGACAGGGAACACTGAAGCTTTCTTT	CSASGTGNTEAFF
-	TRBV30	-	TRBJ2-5	TGTGCCCAACAGGGTCTACAAGAGACCCAGTACTTC	CAQQGLQETQYF
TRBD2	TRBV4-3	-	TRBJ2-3	TGCGCCAGCAGCCAGGGGGACTGGCGGGAGGGCACAGATACGCAGTATTTT	CASSQGDWREGTDTQYF
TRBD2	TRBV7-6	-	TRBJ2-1	TGTGCCAGCAGCAAGCGGACTAGCCGGGGTGGTGAGGAGCAGTTCTTC	CASSKRTSRGGEEQFF
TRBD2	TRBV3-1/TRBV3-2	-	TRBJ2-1	TGTGCCAGCAGCCAATTCTTGGCGGGAGGGCCAAAGCTACAGTATGAGCAGTTCTTC	CASSQFLAGGPKLQYEQFF
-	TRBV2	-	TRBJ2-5	TGTGCCAGCAGTCCCTCCCTAGCGAAAGCCATAGAGACCCAGTACTTC	CASSPSLAKAIETQYF
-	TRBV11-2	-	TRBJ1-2	TGTGCCAGCAGCTTAGATCCTACAGCTATTAACTATGGCTACACCTTC	CASSLDPTAINYGYTF
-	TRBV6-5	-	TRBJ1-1	TGTGCCAGCAGTTACTCGCCGGGGGGCACTGAAGCTTTCTTT	CASSYSPGGTEAFF
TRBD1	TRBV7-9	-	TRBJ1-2	TGTGCCAGCAACCTAAAGACAGGGGAGGATGGCTACACCTTC	CASNLKTGEDGYTF
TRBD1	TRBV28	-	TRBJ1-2	TGTGCCAGCAGTTCCCGGACAGGAAACTATGGCTACACCTTC	CASSSRTGNYGYTF
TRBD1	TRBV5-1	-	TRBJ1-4	TGCGCCAGCCGACGAACAGGGGAGACGAGTGAAAAACTGTTTTTT	CASRRTGETSEKLFF
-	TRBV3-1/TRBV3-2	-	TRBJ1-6	TGTGCCAGTAGCCTCAAGAGCGAAGGGGGATATGTTTCACCCCTCCACTTT	CASSLKSEGGYVSPLHF
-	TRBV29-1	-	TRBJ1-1	TGCAGCGTGACATCCTCTCCCACTGAAGCTTTCTTT	CSVTSSPTEAFF
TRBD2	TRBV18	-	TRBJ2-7	TGTGCCAGCTCAACGGGGTTAAGCGGGACGGTCGAGCAGTACTTC	CASSTGLSGTVEQYF
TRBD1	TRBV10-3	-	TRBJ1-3	TGTGCCATCAGGGGACAGGCAACACTCTCTGGAAACACCATATATTTT	CAIRGQATLSGNTIYF
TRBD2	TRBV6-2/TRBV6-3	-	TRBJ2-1	TGTGCCAGCAGTTACCCCGGACTAGCGGGGGGTCTAAGCTCCTACAATGAGCAGTTCTTC	CASSYPGLAGGLSSYNEQFF
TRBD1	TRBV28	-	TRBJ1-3	TGTGCCAGCCGTGCGACAGGGCCTGGAAACACCATATATTTT	CASRATGPGNTIYF
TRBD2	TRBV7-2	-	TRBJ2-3	TGTGCCAGCAGCTTAGCGCGGGGGGGCTCCACAGATACGCAGTATTTT	CASSLARGGSTDTQYF